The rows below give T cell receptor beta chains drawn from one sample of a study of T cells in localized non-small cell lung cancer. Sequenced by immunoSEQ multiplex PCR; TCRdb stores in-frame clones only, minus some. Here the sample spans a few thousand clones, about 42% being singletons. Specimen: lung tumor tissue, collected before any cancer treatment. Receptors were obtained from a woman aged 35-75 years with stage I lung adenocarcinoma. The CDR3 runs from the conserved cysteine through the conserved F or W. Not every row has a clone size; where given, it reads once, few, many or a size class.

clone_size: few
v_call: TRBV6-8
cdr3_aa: CAITVEGGEQYF

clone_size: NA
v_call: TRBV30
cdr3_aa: CAWSVRSGNEQYF

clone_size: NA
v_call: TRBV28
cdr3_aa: CASSSPPGQVGANVLTF

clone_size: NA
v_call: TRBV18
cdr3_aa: CASSPETDRGGELFF

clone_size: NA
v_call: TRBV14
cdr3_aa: CASSGASRVNEQFF

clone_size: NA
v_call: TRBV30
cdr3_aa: CAWSRGENEQFF

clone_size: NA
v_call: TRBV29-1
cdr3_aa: CSVTSGAASYNEQFF

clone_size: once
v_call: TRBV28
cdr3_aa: CASSQGGGTVFNQENF

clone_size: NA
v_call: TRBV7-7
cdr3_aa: CASSSAGRGLWTADTDTQYF

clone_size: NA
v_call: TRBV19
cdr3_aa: CASSVRGGQGQPQHF

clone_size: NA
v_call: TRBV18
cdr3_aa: CASSPQGGIQETQYF

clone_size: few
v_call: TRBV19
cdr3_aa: CASSEGQGDRLEAFF

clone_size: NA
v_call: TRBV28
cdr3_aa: CASRRGGRKYNEQFF

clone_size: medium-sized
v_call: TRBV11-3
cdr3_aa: CASSRGGTGQETQYF

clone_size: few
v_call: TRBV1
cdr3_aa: CASSQDLGQGGETQYF

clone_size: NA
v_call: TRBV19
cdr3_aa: CASSADRREAAFF

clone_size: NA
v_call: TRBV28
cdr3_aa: CASSSNRVREAFF

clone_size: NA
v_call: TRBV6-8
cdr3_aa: CASSQTSGRTSSYNEQFF

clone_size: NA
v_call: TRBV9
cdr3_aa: CASSVAGGLTNFDEKLFF

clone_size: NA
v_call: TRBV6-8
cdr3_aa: CATLPGAGEGVMQFF

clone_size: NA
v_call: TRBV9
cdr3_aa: CASSSGGTDTQYF

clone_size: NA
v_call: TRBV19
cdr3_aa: CASTQGSGRAGNEQFF

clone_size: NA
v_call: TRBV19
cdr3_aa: CASNNRNYGYTF

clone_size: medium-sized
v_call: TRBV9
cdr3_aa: CASSVRPSGANVLTF

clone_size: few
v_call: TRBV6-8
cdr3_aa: CAISVGAGGSDEQFF

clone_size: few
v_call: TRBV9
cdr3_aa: CASSELGNEQFF

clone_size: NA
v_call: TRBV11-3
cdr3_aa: CASALEGSSYEQYF

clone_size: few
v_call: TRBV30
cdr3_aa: CAWDRVYGYTF

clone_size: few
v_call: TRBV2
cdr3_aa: CASSLGGGPDTQYF

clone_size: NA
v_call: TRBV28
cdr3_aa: CASSSPSGLATNEKLFF

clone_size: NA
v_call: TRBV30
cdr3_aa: CAWSVRGRNEKLFF

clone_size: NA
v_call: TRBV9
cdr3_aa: CASRGQGVRTDTQYF

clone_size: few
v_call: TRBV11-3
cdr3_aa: CASSLSGTGFGYTF

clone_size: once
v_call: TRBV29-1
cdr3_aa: CSVARGTRETQYF

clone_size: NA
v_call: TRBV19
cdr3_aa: CASSLDRAGTGELFF

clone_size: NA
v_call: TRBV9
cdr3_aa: CASSTSNYNEQFF

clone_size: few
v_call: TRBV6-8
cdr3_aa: CASRAGSSYNEQFF

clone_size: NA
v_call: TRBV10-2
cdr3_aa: CASRETGLNEKLFF

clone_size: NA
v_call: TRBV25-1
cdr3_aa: CASSEYQGEDTQYF

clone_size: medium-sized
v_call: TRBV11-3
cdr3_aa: CASTPRQGAYEQYF

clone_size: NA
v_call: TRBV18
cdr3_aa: CASNSGVSGNTIYF

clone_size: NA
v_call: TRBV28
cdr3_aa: CASRSQAGAWYEQYF

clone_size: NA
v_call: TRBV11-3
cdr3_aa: CASSLRWGYTYNEQFF

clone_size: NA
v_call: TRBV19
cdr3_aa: CASSIPKTGDTQYF

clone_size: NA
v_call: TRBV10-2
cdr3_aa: CASSDQGNTEAFF

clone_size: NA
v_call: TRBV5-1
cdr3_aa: CASSPGSGANVLTF

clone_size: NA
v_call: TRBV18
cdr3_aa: CASSPGGNYGYTF

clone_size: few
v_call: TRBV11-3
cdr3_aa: CASSLGSGGYEQYF

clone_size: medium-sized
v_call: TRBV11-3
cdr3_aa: CASSLGQSGGSEQFF

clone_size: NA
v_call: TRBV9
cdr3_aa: CASSVAFEGGEQYF

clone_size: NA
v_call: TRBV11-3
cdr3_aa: CASSLGGSSWDTQYF

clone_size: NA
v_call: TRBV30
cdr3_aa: CAWSVIGKEKLFF

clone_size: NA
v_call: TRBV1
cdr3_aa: CASSHLKGQHRDPDTQYF

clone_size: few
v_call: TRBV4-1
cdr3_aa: CASSHSRTGELFF

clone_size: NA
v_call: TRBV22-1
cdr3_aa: CPGSAHTSFTEDYGYTF

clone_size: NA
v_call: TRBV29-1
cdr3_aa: CSVESGDSYGYTF

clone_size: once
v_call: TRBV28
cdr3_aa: CASSRPETNEQFF